The rows below give T cell receptor beta chains drawn from one sample of a study of tumor-infiltrating lymphocytes in primary liver carcinoma. Via MiXCR, TCRdb re-called the multiplex PCR reads, giving one row per CDR3 protein. The table has roughly 40,000 distinct CDR3 sequences, approximately 82% seen once. The sample taken for sequencing was tumor-adjacent normal liver tissue. All receptors derive from a woman in her 30s with primary liver carcinoma and hepatitis B virus infection. The CDR3 runs from the conserved cysteine through the conserved F or W. D genes are given only for firm matches. Only some rows state a clone size, as once, few, many or a class for expanded clones.

TRBJ1-3 | many | - | TRBV5-5 | TGTGCCAGCAGCTGGGGGCCGGACGGAAACACCATATATTTT | CASSWGPDGNTIYF
TRBJ2-5 | - | TRBD2 | TRBV7-8 | TGTGCCAACAGCTTAGCGCGAGGACATCCTAGCGGAGAGACCCAGTACTTC | CANSLARGHPSGETQYF
TRBJ1-1 | many | - | TRBV6-2/TRBV6-3 | TGTGCCAGCAACTACCAGGGGTCGACTGAAGCTTTCTTT | CASNYQGSTEAFF
TRBJ1-1 | - | - | TRBV24-1 | TGTGCCACCAGTTCAGGGACATGGAGCACTGAAGCTTTCTTT | CATSSGTWSTEAFF
TRBJ2-2 | - | - | TRBV13 | TGCGCCAGCAGCTTCCAGAAAGCGAATACCGGGGAGCTGTTTTTT | CASSFQKANTGELFF
TRBJ2-6 | - | - | TRBV6-2/TRBV6-3 | TGTGCCAGCAATTCCAGGGGTTCTGGGGCCAACGTCCTGACTTTT | CASNSRGSGANVLTF
TRBJ2-1 | once | - | TRBV12-3/TRBV12-4 | TGTGCCAGCAGTTTAGTGGAGAATGAGCATTTCTTC | CASSLVENEHFF
TRBJ2-7 | - | - | TRBV6-2/TRBV6-3 | TGTACCAGCTCACCAGTCCGAAAAGGACCCTACGAGCAGTACTTC | CTSSPVRKGPYEQYF
TRBJ2-1 | - | TRBD2 | TRBV12-3/TRBV12-4 | TGTGCCAGCACTTTAGTAGCGGGGTACAATGAGAAGTTCTTC | CASTLVAGYNEKFF
TRBJ1-5 | - | - | TRBV7-8 | TGTGCCAGGAGCCTTACGGGCCAGGTCGATCAGCCCCAGCATTTT | CARSLTGQVDQPQHF
TRBJ2-1 | - | TRBD2 | TRBV6-4 | TGTGCCAGCAGTGACGCGGCGGGGGACTACAATGAGGAGTTCTTC | CASSDAAGDYNEEFF
TRBJ2-3 | - | - | TRBV6-2/TRBV6-3 | TGTGCCAGCAGTTACCCCCGATCCTGGAACAGGTCTAGCGCAGATACGCAGTATTTT | CASSYPRSWNRSSADTQYF
TRBJ1-4 | - | - | TRBV4-1 | TGCGCCAGCATTGGAGGCCGGGAAAAACTGTTTTTT | CASIGGREKLFF
TRBJ2-4 | many | - | TRBV5-5 | TGTGCCAGCAGCTTGACATGGACGGCAAACATTCAGTACTTC | CASSLTWTANIQYF
TRBJ2-7 | - | - | TRBV10-3 | TGTGCCATCAGCCGGACAGTGGAGTACGAGCAGTACTTC | CAISRTVEYEQYF
TRBJ2-2 | - | - | TRBV7-2 | TGTACCAGCAGCTTAGTCTCTAGAGGAAACACCGGGGAGCTGTTTTTT | CTSSLVSRGNTGELFF
TRBJ2-7 | few | - | TRBV11-2 | TGTGCCAGCAGCTTAGATCGTGCCAGGGCACATGAGCAGTACTTC | CASSLDRARAHEQYF
TRBJ2-7 | - | - | TRBV2 | TGTGCCAGCAGGAACCTGTACGAGCAGTACTTC | CASRNLYEQYF
TRBJ2-7 | - | - | TRBV29-1 | TGTAGCGTGCAGGAGAAAGGGTACGAGCAGTACTTC | CSVQEKGYEQYF
TRBJ2-3 | - | - | TRBV4-3 | TGTGCCAGCAGCCAGTCGGTCTGGCTGGGTGATCCAGATGATACGGAGTATTTT | CASSQSVWLGDPDDTEYF
TRBJ2-7 | - | - | TRBV12-3/TRBV12-4 | TGTGCCAGCAGTTTGGGGGGTAACCCCACCTACGAGCAGTACTTC | CASSLGGNPTYEQYF